These 18 T cell receptor beta chains were sequenced from one sample in a study of blood T cell repertoires in COVID-19. Profiling relied on immunoSEQ multiplex PCR, and the TCRdb table lists in-frame clones only, not all of them. The sample comprises 300,000 to 450,000 clones, approximately 87% of which are singletons, and over 2% rests with the top ten. The sequencing input was peripheral blood. All receptors come from a woman in her sixties with COVID-19, enrolled during active disease.

CDR3 DNA sequence: TGTGCCAGCAGCTCGGACAGGGGTCTCTATGGCTACACCTTC. Translated, it gives CASSSDRGLYGYTF. The chain has TRBV7-2 and TRBJ1-2; 9 positions agree with TRBD1. The CDR3 runs 14 residues. Unmatched junction bases numbered 4, after V lost 4 bases and J lost 4 bases. Germline assignment: CDR1 SGHTA and CDR2 FQGNSA.

The genes are TRBV7-9 and TRBJ2-1; tentative D call: TRBD1 (6 bases). The CDR3 sequence is 11 residues long. The ends were cut back, 5 bases at V and 11 bases at J, with 10 bases in the middle. CDR1 is SEHNR and CDR2 is FQNEAQ in the germline V gene (reference sequence). CDR3 sequence: CASSPDRKQFF. The CDR3 bases are TGTGCCAGCAGCCCCGACAGGAAGCAGTTCTTC.

The chain combines TRBV10-2 with TRBJ1-1; tentatively, D is TRBD1 (5 bases). The V and J ends lost 5 bases and 0 bases respectively, with 16 bases between them. Germline values: CDR1 WSHSY, CDR2 SAAADI. The CDR3 contains 16 residues. The CDR3 spells CASSRAPGLVNTEAFF. The CDR3 coding sequence is TGCGCCAGCAGTCGTGCCCCAGGGTTGGTGAACACTGAAGCTTTCTTT.

This clone came up a few times. V and J are TRBV7-9 and TRBJ2-1, with TRBD2 matching over 7 bases. CDR1 is SEHNR, CDR2 FQNEAQ, per germline (reference sequence). The CDR3 runs to 14 residues. V lost 7 bases, J lost 4 bases, and 7 bases stayed unmatched. In DNA form, the CDR3 reads TGTGCCAGCAAGACAGCGGGAATATACAATGAGCAGTTCTTC. Amino acid sequence: CASKTAGIYNEQFF.

The rearrangement links TRBV19 to TRBJ2-5, with 9 bases lining up with TRBD2. The CDR3 has 13 residues. The trim removed 6 bases at V and 1 base at J, leaving 0 bases unmatched. CDR1 and CDR2 (germline): LNHDA, SQIVND (reference sequence). The CDR3 DNA sequence: TGTGCCAGTAGGACTAGCGGCCAAGAGACCCAGTACTTC. Translation: CASRTSGQETQYF.

V gene TRBV9 combines with J gene TRBJ2-3, with 8 bases identical to TRBD2. The J segment lost 0 bases and the V segment lost 3 bases, leaving 9 bases of the junction unmatched. This CDR3 is 17 amino acids long. Germline CDR1 and CDR2: SGDLS and YYNGEE. The CDR3 is CASSARGRGVSTDTQYF. CDR3 bases: TGTGCCAGCAGCGCCCGGGGGCGGGGGGTCAGCACAGATACGCAGTATTTT.

The chain couples TRBV5-1 to TRBJ1-1; 7 nucleotides match TRBD1. The CDR3 covers 15 residues. Looked up from germline, CDR1 is SGHRS and CDR2 is YFSETQ. Trimming removed 5 bases from V and 3 bases from J; junction bases left unmatched: 10. This CDR3 reads CASSYYRGRDTEAFF. The CDR3 DNA reads TGCGCCAGCAGTTACTACAGGGGCAGGGACACTGAAGCTTTCTTT.

The gene calls are TRBV6-5 and TRBJ2-7; tentatively, D is TRBD2 (5 bases). Germline values: CDR1 MNHEY, CDR2 SVGAGI. The CDR3 is 13 amino acids. V gave up 5 bases and J gave up 2 bases, with 10 bases separating them. CDR3 protein: CASSLRATYEQYF. Written as DNA, the CDR3 is TGTGCCAGCAGTCTGCGGGCGACCTACGAGCAGTACTTC.

This clone was observed once. The V and J genes are TRBV6-8 and TRBJ1-2; D is unclear. This CDR3 contains 11 residues. Germline V gene sequence: CDR1 MNHGY, CDR2 SAAAGT. Trimming cost V 6 bases and J 7 bases, with 9 bases left between them. The chain's CDR3 is CASSRERGYTF. The CDR3 DNA reads as TGTGCCAGCAGCCGGGAACGTGGCTACACCTTC.

The chain joins TRBV19 to TRBJ2-3, with D possibly matching TRBD1 (6 bases). There are 15 residues in the CDR3. From germline, CDR1 is LNHDA and CDR2 SQIVND (reference sequence). V lost 4 bases, J lost 3 bases, and 14 bases lay in between. The CDR3 reads CASSTTGTRTDTQYF. In DNA form, the CDR3 reads TGTGCCAGTAGTACAACAGGGACCCGGACAGATACGCAGTATTTT.

This clone turned up a few times. The rearrangement joins TRBV18 to TRBJ2-1; TRBD2 is a possible D gene (5 bases). The germline V gene encodes CDR1 KGHSH and CDR2 LQKENI. Trimming took off 2 bases at V and 0 bases at J, with 8 bases between the two ends. The CDR3 has 15 residues. CDR3 region: CASSPTGSSYNEQFF. For the CDR3, the DNA is TGTGCCAGCTCACCAACGGGGAGCTCCTACAATGAGCAGTTCTTC.

The chain uses TRBV19 and TRBJ2-2, with TRBD1 identical over 10 bases. Trimming removed 8 bases from V and 5 bases from J; junction bases left unmatched: 5. Germline V gene lookup returns CDR1 LNHDA and CDR2 SQIVND (reference sequence). This CDR3 has 14 amino acids. CDR3 loop: CASRTGGKTGELFF. CDR3 nucleotides: TGTGCCAGTCGGACAGGGGGGAAGACCGGGGAGCTGTTTTTT.

A word on this clone: A much larger clone lies a single base off, so this may be a read error. This sequence joins TRBV3-1 (or the pseudogene TRBV3-2) and TRBJ2-7, with 10 bases aligning to TRBD1. With V trimmed by 4 bases and J by 2 bases, 2 bases remained unmatched. Germline values: CDR1 LGHDT, CDR2 YNNKEL (reference sequence). The CDR3 consists of 14 residues. CDR3 DNA sequence: TGTGCCAGCAGCCCAGGGACAGGGGCCTACGAGCAGTACTTC. It specifies CASSPGTGAYEQYF.

The V call is TRBV18, the J call TRBJ1-1, with 10 nucleotides matching TRBD1. This CDR3 spans 16 amino acids. Trimming at V came to 4 bases and at J to 3 bases, leaving 8 bases not matched to a gene. Germline V gives CDR1 KGHSH, CDR2 LQKENI. The chain's CDR3 is CASSQTGGAVYTEAFF. CDR3 coding DNA: TGTGCCAGCTCACAGACAGGGGGCGCGGTATACACTGAAGCTTTCTTT.

V is TRBV5-1 and J is TRBJ1-1; no definite D call. V shed 2 bases and J shed 4 bases, with 12 bases lying between them. CDR1 is SGHRS and CDR2 is YFSETQ in the germline V gene. The CDR3 contains 14 residues. The CDR3 loop is CASSFVSGSTEAFF. DNA of the CDR3: TGCGCCAGCAGCTTTGTTTCGGGGAGCACTGAAGCTTTCTTT. Together with reference TRBV5-1 and TRBJ1-1, the CDR3 gives the full variable domain: KAGVTQTPRYLIKTRGQQVTLSCSPISGHRSVSWYQQTPGQGLQFLFEYFSETQRNKGNFPGRFSGRQFSNSRSEMNVSTLELGDSALYLCASSFVSGSTEAFFGQGTRLTVV.

This chain uses TRBV7-2 with TRBJ2-7, with D tentatively TRBD2 (6 bases). V lost 0 bases to trimming and J lost 1 base, with 7 bases between them. CDR1 is SGHTA, CDR2 FQGNSA, per germline. The CDR3 totals 14 residues. The CDR3 DNA is TGTGCCAGCAGCTTAGCGGGGGGTTCCTACGAGCAGTACTTC. It encodes CASSLAGGSYEQYF. The full variable domain, its missing parts supplied by reference TRBV7-2 and TRBJ2-7, is GAGVSQSPSNKVTEKGKDVELRCDPISGHTALYWYRQSLGQGLEFLIYFQGNSAPDKSGLPSDRFSAERTGGSVSTLTIQRTQQEDSAVYLCASSLAGGSYEQYFGPGTRLTVT.

Concerning this clone itself: In the same sample, other DNA sequences code for this CDR3. V usage is TRBV18 and J usage is TRBJ1-2, with 7 bases fitting TRBD1. The CDR3 spans 13 residues. Germline lookup yields CDR1 KGHSH and CDR2 LQKENI. J was trimmed by 3 bases and V by 5 bases; bases with no gene match: 3. As DNA, the CDR3 is TGTGCCAGCTCAGCCCAGGGGGACTATGGCTACACCTTC. This sequence encodes CASSAQGDYGYTF.

V usage is TRBV9 and J usage is TRBJ2-7; weak D call: TRBD1 (6 bases). Trimming took off 0 bases at V and 5 bases at J, with 9 bases between the two ends. The CDR3 is made up of 13 amino acids. Looked up from germline, CDR1 is SGDLS and CDR2 is YYNGEE. CDR3 coding DNA: TGTGCCAGCAGCGTAGCTTCAGGGGACGAGCAGTACTTC. Translating gives CASSVASGDEQYF. Full variable domain (rest looked up from reference TRBV9 and TRBJ2-7): DSGVTQTPKHLITATGQRVTLRCSPRSGDLSVYWYQQSLDQGLQFLIQYYNGEERAKGNILERFSAQQFPDLHSELNLSSLELGDSALYFCASSVASGDEQYFGPGTRLTVT.